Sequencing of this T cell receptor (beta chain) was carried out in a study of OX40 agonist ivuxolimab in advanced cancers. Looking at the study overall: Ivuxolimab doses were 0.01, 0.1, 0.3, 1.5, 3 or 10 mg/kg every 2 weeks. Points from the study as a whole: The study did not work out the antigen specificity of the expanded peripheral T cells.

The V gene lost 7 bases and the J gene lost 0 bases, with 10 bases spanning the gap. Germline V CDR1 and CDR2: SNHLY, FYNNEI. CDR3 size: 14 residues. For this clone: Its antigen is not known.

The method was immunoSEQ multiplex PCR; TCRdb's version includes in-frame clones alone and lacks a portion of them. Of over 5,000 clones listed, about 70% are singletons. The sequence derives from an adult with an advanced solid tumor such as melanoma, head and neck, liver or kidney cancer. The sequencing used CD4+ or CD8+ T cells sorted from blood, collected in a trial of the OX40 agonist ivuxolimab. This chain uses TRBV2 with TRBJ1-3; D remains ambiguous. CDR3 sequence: CASMEFSSGNTIYF. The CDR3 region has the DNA TGTGCCAGCATGGAATTCAGCTCTGGAAACACCATATATTTT.